This TCR beta chain was sequenced in a study of shared clonotypes between healthy human individuals. The donors were adults (healthy and HIV-negative) with no recent acute infections or vaccinations. Those who donated, Caucasian adults without exception, all lived in Nashville, Tennessee. Partitioning of CD4+ cells yielded a CD45RA+ naive subset and a CD45RA-negative memory subset. Study processing details: ImmunoSEQ sequences covered only the junction and lacked quality scores; filtering therefore differed. Sequenced by immunoSEQ multiplex PCR; TCRdb stores in-frame clones only, minus some. V, J and clone size reflect that table, while D and trimming were determined from the DNA. The sample has roughly 1,600,000 clones; around 98.5% are singletons. The CDR3 is 18 residues long. V was clipped by 2 bases and J by 2 bases, with 19 bases between them. Per the germline V gene, CDR1 is SGHTA and CDR2 is FQGTGA.

The sequencing sample was made of naive CD4+ T cells sorted from blood. The subset is: CD45RA+ positively selected. The TCR comes from a man aged 30-40 years in good health. The rearrangement links TRBV7-3 to TRBJ2-1; D is possibly TRBD2 (6 bases). In DNA, the CDR3 is TGTGCCAGCAGCTTAGGGGGTCGGATGCTAGCGCCCTACAATGAGCAGTTCTTC. Its protein product is CASSLGGRMLAPYNEQFF.